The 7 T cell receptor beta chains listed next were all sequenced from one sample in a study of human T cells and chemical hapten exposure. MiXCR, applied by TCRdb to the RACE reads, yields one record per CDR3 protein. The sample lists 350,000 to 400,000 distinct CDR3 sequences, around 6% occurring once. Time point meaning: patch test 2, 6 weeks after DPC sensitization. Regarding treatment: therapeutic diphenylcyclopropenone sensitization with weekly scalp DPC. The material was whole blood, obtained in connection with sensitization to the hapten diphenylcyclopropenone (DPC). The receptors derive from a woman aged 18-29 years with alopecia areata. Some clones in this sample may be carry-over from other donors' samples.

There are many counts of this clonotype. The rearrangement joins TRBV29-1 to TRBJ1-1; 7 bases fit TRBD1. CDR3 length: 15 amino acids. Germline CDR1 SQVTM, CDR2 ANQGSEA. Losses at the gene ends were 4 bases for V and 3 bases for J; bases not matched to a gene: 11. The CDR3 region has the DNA TGCAGCGTTGGCCTCCTAGGGGGCGAGGACACTGAAGCTTTCTTT. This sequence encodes CSVGLLGGEDTEAFF.

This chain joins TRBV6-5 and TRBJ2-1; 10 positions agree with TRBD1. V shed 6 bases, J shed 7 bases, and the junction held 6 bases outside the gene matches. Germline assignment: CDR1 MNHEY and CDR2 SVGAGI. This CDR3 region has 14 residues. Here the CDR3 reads CASRAGQGRNEQFF. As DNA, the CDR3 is TGTGCCAGCAGAGCGGGACAGGGGAGAAATGAGCAGTTCTTC.

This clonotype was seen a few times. In DNA, the CDR3 is TGTGCCAGCAGCAGTGGAGTGGGGACTAGCGGGAGGTCAGATACGCAGTATTTT. As protein: CASSSGVGTSGRSDTQYF. The gene calls are TRBV5-6 and TRBJ2-3; TRBD2 agrees at 15 bases. The CDR3 length is 18 residues. Germline V gives CDR1 SGHDT, CDR2 YYEEEE. Losses at the gene ends were 4 bases for V and 4 bases for J; bases not matched to a gene: 10. Together with reference TRBV5-6 and TRBJ2-3, the CDR3 gives the full variable domain: DAGVTQSPTHLIKTRGQQVTLRCSPKSGHDTVSWYQQALGQGPQFIFQYYEEEERQRGNFPDRFSGHQFPNYSSELNVNALLLGDSALYLCASSSGVGTSGRSDTQYFGPGTRLTVL.

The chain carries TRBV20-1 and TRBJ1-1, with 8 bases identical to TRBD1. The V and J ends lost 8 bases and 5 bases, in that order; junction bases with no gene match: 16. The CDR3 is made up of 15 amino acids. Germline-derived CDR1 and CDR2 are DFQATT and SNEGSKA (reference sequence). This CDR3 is CSTPGQVILGTEAFF. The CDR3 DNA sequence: TGCAGTACTCCGGGACAGGTCATACTGGGGACTGAAGCTTTCTTT.

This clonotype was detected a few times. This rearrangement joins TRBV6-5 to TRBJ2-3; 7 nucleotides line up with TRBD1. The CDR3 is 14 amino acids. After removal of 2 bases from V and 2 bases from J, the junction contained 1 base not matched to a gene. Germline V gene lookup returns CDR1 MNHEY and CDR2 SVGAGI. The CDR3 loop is CASSYRGPTDTQYF. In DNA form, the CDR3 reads TGTGCCAGCAGTTACAGGGGGCCCACAGATACGCAGTATTTT.

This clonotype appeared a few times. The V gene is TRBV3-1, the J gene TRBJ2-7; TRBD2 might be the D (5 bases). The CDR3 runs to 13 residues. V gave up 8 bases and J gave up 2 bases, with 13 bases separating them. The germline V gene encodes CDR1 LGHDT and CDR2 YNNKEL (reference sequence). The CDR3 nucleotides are TGTGCCAGCTCGAAGACTACTACCTACGAGCAGTACTTC. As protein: CASSKTTTYEQYF.

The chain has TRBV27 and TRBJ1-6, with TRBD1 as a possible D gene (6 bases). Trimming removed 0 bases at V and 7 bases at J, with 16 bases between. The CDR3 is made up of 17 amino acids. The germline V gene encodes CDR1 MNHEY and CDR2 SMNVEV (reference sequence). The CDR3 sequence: CASSLSGGTHLNSPLHF. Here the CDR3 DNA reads TGTGCCAGCAGTTTATCCGGCGGGACACATCTAAATTCACCCCTCCACTTT.